The clone carrying this TCR beta chain was detected once. Here immunoSEQ multiplex PCR was the method, and the copy in TCRdb shows in-frame clones only, minus some. The sample records about 180,000 clones, almost 80% being singletons. This specimen belongs to a study of blood T cell repertoires in COVID-19. Study background: The cDNA or gDNA used as material had been derived from T cells, B-cell-depleted T cells, or PBMCs.

This CDR3 comprises 19 residues. Per germline, CDR1 LNHDA and CDR2 SQIVND (reference sequence). With V trimmed by 6 bases and J by 7 bases, 17 bases remained unmatched. The clonotype originates from a woman in her seventies with acute or convalescent COVID-19. This chain connects TRBV19 to TRBJ2-1; 14 bases line up with TRBD2. The specimen sequenced was peripheral blood. CDR3 residues: CASSSTRQSGTSGRNEQFF. Here the CDR3 DNA reads TGTGCCAGTAGCTCCACAAGGCAGTCCGGGACTAGCGGGAGAAATGAGCAGTTCTTC.